This is a list of T cell receptor beta chains from one sample in a study of blood T cell repertoires in COVID-19. Sequencing used immunoSEQ multiplex PCR; TCRdb keeps in-frame clones, though not all of them. The sample has 170,000 or so clones; approximately 80% are singletons. Sequenced input: peripheral blood. Receptors were obtained from a woman aged 55 to 70 with acute or convalescent COVID-19. Both conserved end residues are part of each CDR3. The order of the fields is clone size, CDR3 length, V gene, D gene, J gene, CDR3 protein, CDR3 DNA. D genes are given only for firm matches. A clone size is listed for some rows: how often the clone was seen (once, few, many), or a class if it is expanded.

>.|14|TRBV19|.|TRBJ1-1
CASKGLQGGTEAFF
TGTGCCAGTAAGGGTTTACAGGGTGGCACTGAAGCTTTCTTT
>few|11|TRBV10-3|TRBD1|TRBJ2-7
CAISESTGVHF
TGTGCCATCAGTGAATCGACAGGGGTACACTTC
>.|18|TRBV4-3|.|TRBJ1-6
CASSQEGAGRSYNSPLHF
TGCGCCAGCAGCCAAGAAGGGGCAGGGAGGTCCTATAATTCACCCCTCCACTTT
>.|14|TRBV10-2|TRBD2|TRBJ2-1
CASSEWGLYNEQFF
TGCGCCAGCAGTGAGTGGGGACTATACAATGAGCAGTTCTTC
>.|14|TRBV6-5|TRBD1|TRBJ1-5
CASREGQGGQPQHF
TGTGCCAGCAGGGAGGGACAGGGAGGCCAGCCCCAGCATTTT
>.|16|TRBV7-2|.|TRBJ1-2
CASSLARGTRPYGYTF
TGTGCCAGCAGCTTAGCGCGGGGGACTAGACCCTATGGCTACACCTTC
>.|17|TRBV7-2|.|TRBJ1-3
CASSLGVQDASRGTIYF
TGTGCCAGCAGCTTAGGGGTTCAGGACGCGTCCCGGGGGACCATATATTTT
>.|14|TRBV24-1|.|TRBJ1-2
CATTDNRDPYGYTF
TGTGCCACCACCGATAACAGGGACCCGTATGGCTACACCTTC
>once|17|TRBV19|TRBD1|TRBJ2-3
CASSYGQGGRTTDTQYF
TGTGCCAGTAGTTATGGACAGGGGGGCCGTACCACAGATACGCAGTATTTT
>.|13|TRBV5-1|.|TRBJ2-3
CASGGPRGDTQYF
TGCGCCAGCGGCGGGCCACGGGGAGATACGCAGTATTTT
>.|15|TRBV5-1|TRBD1|TRBJ1-1
CASSVTGGTNTEAFF
TGCGCCAGCAGCGTTACAGGGGGGACGAACACTGAAGCTTTCTTT
>.|12|TRBV19|.|TRBJ2-1
CASSNRHNEQFF
TGTGCCAGTAGCAACAGGCACAATGAGCAGTTCTTC
>once|19|TRBV5-4|.|TRBJ2-2
CASSRTVGAEPGDTGELFF
TGTGCCAGCAGCCGAACGGTGGGGGCGGAACCCGGGGACACCGGGGAGCTGTTTTTT
>once|15|TRBV6-5|TRBD2|TRBJ2-7
CASSYGTSGGYEQYF
TGTGCCAGCAGTTACGGGACTAGCGGGGGCTACGAGCAGTACTTC
>.|16|TRBV7-6|.|TRBJ2-2
CASSLRLTANTGELFF
TGTGCCAGCAGCTTAAGACTGACGGCGAACACCGGGGAGCTGTTTTTT
>.|15|TRBV10-2|TRBD2|TRBJ2-3
CASRIAGGRTDTQYF
TGCGCCAGCAGGATAGCGGGGGGCCGCACAGATACGCAGTATTTT
>.|16|TRBV28|TRBD2|TRBJ2-7
CASSPWTSVSSYEQYF
TGTGCCAGCAGCCCTTGGACTAGCGTAAGCTCCTACGAGCAGTACTTC
>.|16|TRBV7-9|TRBD2|TRBJ2-1
CASSLAGGGKYNEQFF
TGTGCCAGCAGCTTAGCCGGCGGGGGGAAATACAATGAGCAGTTCTTC
>.|16|TRBV19|TRBD2|TRBJ2-7
CASSIRTSGSSYEQYF
TGTGCCAGTAGTATAAGGACTAGCGGAAGCTCCTACGAGCAGTACTTC